This TCR beta chain comes out of a study of shared clonotypes between healthy human individuals. Regarding the study as a whole: There were few donors, and this limited the genetic and exposure-history diversity represented.

The data were produced by immunoSEQ multiplex PCR, yet TCRdb's version contains in-frame clones alone and is incomplete. The table lists a few million clones, 80% to 95% of them singletons. On this clone itself: Its antigen is still unknown.

Naive CD8 cells, CD45RO-negative and positively selected for CCR7, excluded terminally differentiated effector memory CD45RA+ cells. All donors were Caucasian adults living in Nashville, Tennessee. This clonotype originated in a man aged 18 to 29 in good health. Some clones in this sample may be carry-over from other donors' samples. The specimen was naive CD8+ T cells from PBMCs.

DNA for the CDR3: TGTGCCAGTAGTATAGAGGGTGTAGGGACAGAATACTACAATGAGCAGTTCTTC. It encodes CASSIEGVGTEYYNEQFF. The chain has TRBV19 and TRBJ2-1; 7 nucleotides align to TRBD1. Germline trimming cut 0 bases from V and 3 bases from J; bases unmatched to any gene: 11. The CDR3 covers 18 residues. Germline V gene lookup returns CDR1 LNHDA and CDR2 SQIVND (reference sequence).